One and the same sample provided the 23 T cell receptor beta chains below, sequenced in a study of blood T cell repertoires in COVID-19. Assay used: immunoSEQ multiplex PCR; TCRdb lists only in-frame clones, some missing. The table includes about 270,000 clones, around 86% detected once. Specimen: peripheral blood. The receptors come from a man aged 35 to 55 with active or convalescent COVID-19.

This clone was counted a few times. This sequence joins TRBV7-9 and TRBJ1-1; D remains ambiguous. With 7 bases removed from V and 1 base from J, the gap between germline ends came to 16 bases. The CDR3 has 15 amino acids. Germline values: CDR1 SEHNR, CDR2 FQNEAQ (reference sequence). The CDR3 is CASTWGGQTNTEAFF. CDR3 sequence (DNA): TGTGCCAGCACCTGGGGAGGGCAGACGAACACTGAAGCTTTCTTT.

The chain carries TRBV30 and TRBJ2-7; 12 bases align to TRBD1. The germline V gene encodes CDR1 GTSNPN and CDR2 SVGIG (reference sequence). V was pared by 1 base and J by 6 bases, with 4 bases of the junction left unmatched. CDR3 length: 14 amino acids. The CDR3 reads CAWSAGTGGGEQYF. CDR3 nucleotides: TGTGCCTGGAGTGCGGGGACAGGGGGCGGCGAGCAGTACTTC.

The chain links TRBV9 to TRBJ1-1, with TRBD1 as a possible D gene (6 bases). Germline CDR1 is SGDLS and CDR2 is YYNGEE. This CDR3 region has 14 residues. V shed 6 bases and J shed 3 bases, with 15 bases lying between them. The CDR3: CASTQRGMDTEAFF. The DNA for the CDR3 is TGTGCCAGCACTCAAAGGGGGATGGACACTGAAGCTTTCTTT.

The gene calls are TRBV9 and TRBJ2-7, with TRBD1 matching over 8 bases. CDR3 length: 12 amino acids. The ends lost 3 bases at V and 6 bases at J; junction bases unmatched: 2. Germline V gene data show CDR1 as SGDLS and CDR2 as YYNGEE. The CDR3 bases are TGTGCCAGCAGCGAAACAGGGGGCGAGCAGTACTTC. Translating it yields CASSETGGEQYF.

The rearrangement links TRBV5-4 to TRBJ1-6; a weak D match, TRBD1 (6 bases). The CDR3 runs to 17 residues. Germline lookup yields CDR1 SGHNT and CDR2 YYREEE (reference sequence). The V end lost 2 bases, the J end lost 4 bases, and 16 bases lay between the germline ends. CDR3 in DNA: TGTGCCAGCAGCTTCAACAGGGAACAAACATATAATTCACCCCTCCACTTT. It is translated as CASSFNREQTYNSPLHF.

This chain links TRBV10-3 with TRBJ2-7; possibly TRBD2 for D (5 bases). Per the germline V gene, CDR1 is ENHRY and CDR2 is SYGVKD. Trimming left V 11 bases short and J 0 bases short, with 14 bases between. The CDR3 length is 13 residues. CDR3 loop: CASLDYTSYEQYF. The CDR3 coding sequence is TGTGCCTCTCTTGACTACACCTCCTACGAGCAGTACTTC.

The chain combines TRBV4-2 with TRBJ1-2, with D hard to call. Germline CDR1 is LGHNA and CDR2 is YNFKEQ. This CDR3 is 13 amino acids long. Trimming took off 1 base at V and 7 bases at J, with 10 bases between the two ends. DNA of the CDR3: TGTGCCAGCAGCCAAGGACGGAGATTTGGCTACACCTTC. Protein sequence: CASSQGRRFGYTF.

This chain links TRBV14 with TRBJ1-6, with unresolved D. In germline, CDR1 is SGHDN, CDR2 FVKESK. The germline V and J ends were trimmed by 3 bases and 4 bases, with 10 bases remaining between them. The CDR3 is 15 amino acids. CDR3 amino acids: CASSHYTEYNSPLHF. The CDR3 nucleotides are TGTGCCAGCAGCCACTATACAGAGTATAATTCACCCCTCCACTTT.

The chain combines TRBV5-1 with TRBJ1-2, with D perhaps TRBD1 (6 bases). The CDR3 totals 15 residues. With 1 base removed from V and 4 bases from J, the gap between germline ends came to 14 bases. Germline V lookup: CDR1 SGHRS, CDR2 YFSETQ. The CDR3 DNA reads TGCGCCAGCAGCTTGTCGGGCCAGGGGATCTATGGCTACACCTTC. Translation: CASSLSGQGIYGYTF.

V and J are TRBV5-1 and TRBJ2-3; D may be TRBD1 (5 bases). From germline, CDR1 is SGHRS and CDR2 YFSETQ. V was shortened by 3 bases and J by 0 bases, with 11 bases between the two germline ends. This CDR3 is 15 amino acids long. In DNA, the CDR3 is TGCGCCAGCAGCTGGAGTGGGGCCAGCACAGATACGCAGTATTTT. Protein: CASSWSGASTDTQYF.

The V and J genes are TRBV7-3 and TRBJ2-3; TRBD2 might be the D (5 bases). The V gene's germline CDR1 is SGHTA and CDR2 FQGTGA. The ends were cut back, 5 bases at V and 4 bases at J, with 16 bases in the middle. The CDR3 has 15 amino acids. The CDR3: CASSALGAAADTQYF. In DNA, the CDR3 is TGTGCCAGCAGCGCCCTGGGAGCGGCGGCAGATACGCAGTATTTT. Complete variable domain (other parts from reference TRBV7-3 and TRBJ2-3): GAGVSQTPSNKVTEKGKYVELRCDPISGHTALYWYRQSLGQGPEFLIYFQGTGAADDSGLPNDRFFAVRPEGSVSTLKIQRTERGDSAVYLCASSALGAAADTQYFGPGTRLTVL.

This rearrangement joins TRBV12-3 or TRBV12-4 to TRBJ2-5; D unclear. The length of the CDR3 is 12 residues. V was trimmed by 4 bases and J by 7 bases, leaving 10 bases between them. CDR3: CASSSPPGTQYF. CDR3 DNA: TGTGCCAGCAGTTCACCCCCAGGGACCCAGTACTTC.

The chain has TRBV30 and TRBJ2-1; 7 nucleotides line up with TRBD2. With 2 bases clipped from V and 0 bases from J, the junction kept 4 bases outside the gene matches. CDR1 and CDR2 from the germline V gene are GTSNPN and SVGIG (reference sequence). The CDR3 totals 15 residues. Written as DNA, the CDR3 is TGTGCCTGGAGTAGGGGCGGGAGCTCCTACAATGAGCAGTTCTTC. Translated: CAWSRGGSSYNEQFF. Combining the CDR3 with reference TRBV30 and TRBJ2-1 gives the whole variable domain SQTIHQWPATLVQPVGSPLSLECTVEGTSNPNLYWYRQAAGRGLQLLFYSVGIGQISSEVPQNLSASRPQDRQFILSSKKLLLSDSGFYLCAWSRGGSSYNEQFFGPGTRLTVL.

The chain uses TRBV28 and TRBJ2-7; TRBD1 matches 9 bases. Germline values: CDR1 MDHEN, CDR2 SYDVKM. The J segment lost 0 bases and the V segment lost 4 bases, leaving 10 bases of the junction unmatched. CDR3 length equals 17 residues. CDR3 nucleotides: TGTGCCAGCAGTTCAATGGGACAGGGACCCAGCTCCTACGAGCAGTACTTC. Its protein is CASSSMGQGPSSYEQYF.

This clone appeared a single time. Here the CDR3 reads CASSLGDYTEAFF. In DNA form, the CDR3 reads TGTGCCAGCAGCTTAGGGGACTACACTGAAGCTTTCTTT. The chain is built from TRBV13 and TRBJ1-1; D remains ambiguous. Trimming left V 0 bases short and J 3 bases short, with 5 bases between. The CDR3 loop spans 13 amino acids. Germline loops: CDR1 PRHDT, CDR2 FYEKMQ (reference sequence).

The chain uses TRBV7-3 and TRBJ2-2; TRBD1 is a possible D gene (5 bases). This CDR3 comprises 15 residues. Germline V gives CDR1 SGHTA, CDR2 FQGTGA. V was trimmed by 3 bases and J by 5 bases, leaving 13 bases between them. As DNA, the CDR3 is TGTGCCAGCAGCTTGGGGCACCAGATTACCGGGGAGCTGTTTTTT. Translation gives CASSLGHQITGELFF. The full variable domain, with the rest looked up from reference TRBV7-3 and TRBJ2-2, is GAGVSQTPSNKVTEKGKYVELRCDPISGHTALYWYRQSLGQGPEFLIYFQGTGAADDSGLPNDRFFAVRPEGSVSTLKIQRTERGDSAVYLCASSLGHQITGELFFGEGSRLTVL.

The rearrangement links TRBV19 to TRBJ1-5, with a tentative D call TRBD1 (5 bases). V dropped 5 bases and J dropped 3 bases, with 11 bases sitting between them. The CDR3 extends over 14 amino acids. Per the germline V gene, CDR1 is LNHDA and CDR2 is SQIVND (reference sequence). The CDR3 protein is CASSLQDNNQPQHF. Here the CDR3 DNA reads TGTGCCAGTAGTCTACAGGACAACAATCAGCCCCAGCATTTT.

J is TRBJ2-3 and V is TRBV19; D is ambiguous. Germline-derived CDR1 and CDR2 are LNHDA and SQIVND (reference sequence). Trimming pared 5 bases from V and 6 bases from J, leaving 12 bases between. The CDR3 has 13 amino acids. As DNA, the CDR3 is TGTGCCAGTAGTCAAACGGGTGCGGATACGCAGTATTTT. This encodes CASSQTGADTQYF.

V usage is TRBV19 and J usage is TRBJ1-6; TRBD1 is a possible D gene (6 bases). The length of the CDR3 is 15 residues. V was pared by 3 bases and J by 8 bases, with 14 bases between. Per germline, CDR1 LNHDA and CDR2 SQIVND (reference sequence). CDR3 amino acids: CASSMYRADYSPLHF. As DNA, the CDR3 is TGTGCCAGTAGTATGTACAGGGCAGACTATTCACCCCTCCACTTT.

This chain connects TRBV6-2 or TRBV6-3 to TRBJ2-3; D is possibly TRBD1 (6 bases). The CDR3 has 16 amino acids. Germline V gives CDR1 MNHEY, CDR2 SVGEGT. The V and J ends lost 4 bases and 0 bases respectively, with 14 bases between them. The CDR3 loop is CASSSGQTSSTDTQYF. CDR3 in DNA: TGTGCCAGCAGTTCTGGACAGACCTCTAGCACAGATACGCAGTATTTT.

V and J are TRBV5-1 and TRBJ1-1, with a tentative D call TRBD1 (6 bases). V gave up 0 bases and J gave up 4 bases, with 7 bases separating them. The CDR3 loop spans 13 amino acids. Germline values: CDR1 SGHRS, CDR2 YFSETQ. CDR3 nucleotide sequence: TGCGCCAGCAGCTTGGCAGGGGCCACTGAAGCTTTCTTT. It specifies CASSLAGATEAFF.

The rearrangement links TRBV5-1 to TRBJ2-7; D is unresolved. V was cut by 0 bases and J by 4 bases, with 14 bases left in between. The germline CDR1 and CDR2 sequences are SGHRS and YFSETQ. The CDR3 contains 15 residues. CDR3 nucleotide sequence: TGCGCCAGCAGCTTGGGGGCCACGGCCCTATACGAGCAGTACTTC. Translation: CASSLGATALYEQYF. Variable domain in full (rest from reference TRBV5-1 and TRBJ2-7): KAGVTQTPRYLIKTRGQQVTLSCSPISGHRSVSWYQQTPGQGLQFLFEYFSETQRNKGNFPGRFSGRQFSNSRSEMNVSTLELGDSALYLCASSLGATALYEQYFGPGTRLTVT.

This chain joins TRBV21-1 and TRBJ1-5; the table's D call TRBD1 went unverified against the DNA. TRBV21-1 is described as a pseudogene. The length of the CDR3 is 18 residues. The CDR3 DNA is TGTGCCAGCAGCCTCGCCCACAGGGGCGAGGTAGGCAATCAGCCCCAGCATTTT. This translates into CASSLAHRGEVGNQPQHF.